Listed below are T cell receptor beta chains from one sample, sequenced in a study of cytomegalovirus exposure and HLA in healthy donors. Only in-frame clones appear in the TCRdb table, and some are missing; sequencing was by immunoSEQ multiplex PCR. The sample has about 130,000 clones, 79% seen once. The specimen sequenced was PBMCs. These receptors came from a man aged 35 to 55 in good health and CMV-seropositive. The CDR3 runs from the conserved cysteine through the conserved F or W. The D gene is left open where the match is weak. Only some rows state a clone size, as once, few, many or a class for expanded clones.

d_gene	abundance	v_gene	len	j_gene	CDR3nt	CDR3aa
TRBD1	.	TRBV19	17	TRBJ2-2	TGTGCCAGTAGCCGGCGATTCGGGACAGAGAACACCGGGGAGCTGTTTTTT	CASSRRFGTENTGELFF
TRBD1	.	TRBV5-5	15	TRBJ1-4	TGTGCCAGCAGCGGGCCCAACAGGGGCGACGAAAAACTGTTTTTT	CASSGPNRGDEKLFF
TRBD2	once	TRBV7-6	18	TRBJ2-7	TGTGCCAGCAGCCCCATGTCCGGGGCTAGCGGATCGGCCTACGAGCAGTACTTC	CASSPMSGASGSAYEQYF
.	.	TRBV19	16	TRBJ2-2	TGTGCCAGTTTCTCTGCTCGGACTCCTTACACCGGGGAGCTGTTTTTT	CASFSARTPYTGELFF
TRBD1	once	TRBV7-8	16	TRBJ1-5	TGTGCCAGCAGCTTAGCCCGGGGACAGCTCAATCAGCCCCAGCATTTT	CASSLARGQLNQPQHF
.	.	TRBV4-1	13	TRBJ1-2	TGCGCCAGCAGCGCATCCGGGGGCTATGGCTACACCTTC	CASSASGGYGYTF
.	.	TRBV9	13	TRBJ1-1	TGTGCCAGCAGCCTCCAGGACAGTACTGAAGCTTTCTTT	CASSLQDSTEAFF
.	.	TRBV12-5	14	TRBJ1-2	TGTGCTAGTGGTTTGGGAGGAGCTAACTATGGCTACACCTTC	CASGLGGANYGYTF
TRBD1	.	TRBV29-1	12	TRBJ1-1	TGCAGCGTGGGGACAGGGGGCACTGAAGCTTTCTTT	CSVGTGGTEAFF
.	.	TRBV30	13	TRBJ2-7	TGTGCCTGGAGAACCAGCGGAGGTTACGAGCAGTACTTC	CAWRTSGGYEQYF
.	few	TRBV28	14	TRBJ1-2	TGTGCCAGCAGTTTAAGAGAGGTGGGTGATGGCTACACCTTC	CASSLREVGDGYTF
.	.	TRBV18	15	TRBJ1-1	TGTGCCAGCTCACCTGGGGGGGGCTGGGACACTGAAGCTTTCTTT	CASSPGGGWDTEAFF
TRBD1	.	TRBV7-9	14	TRBJ2-7	TGTGCCAGCAGCCTAGGGACAGGGTACTACGAGCAGTACTTC	CASSLGTGYYEQYF
TRBD2	.	TRBV14	15	TRBJ2-1	TGTGCCAGCAGCCCGGGACTAGCGGGAGTTGGTGAGCAGTTCTTC	CASSPGLAGVGEQFF
.	.	TRBV29-1	12	TRBJ1-4	TGCAGCGTGGGGGGAGGGAGTGAAAAACTGTTTTTT	CSVGGGSEKLFF
TRBD2	few	TRBV5-1	15	TRBJ2-1	TGCGCCAGCAGCCCGGCTAGCGGGAGCTACAATGAGCAGTTCTTC	CASSPASGSYNEQFF